This TCR beta chain stems from a study of cytomegalovirus exposure and HLA in healthy donors. Whole-study findings and limits: Common viral pathogens were later found to be apparently linked to several of the most significant clusters. Accurate prediction of most subjects' HLA-A and HLA-B alleles from TCR beta sequences was reported. HLA alleles were associated with some 16,000 TCR beta sequences in a later analysis at 0.05 false discovery rate.

To note about this clone: What it binds is not known.

PCR used 60 Vbeta primers and 13 Jbeta primers. The table came from immunoSEQ multiplex PCR; TCRdb's copy has only in-frame clones and leaves some out. The table has around 200,000 clones, 80% seen once. The donors comprised healthy bone marrow donors. V lost 9 bases to trimming and J lost 1 base; unmatched junction nucleotides: 6. This CDR3 has 15 amino acids. The germline V gene encodes CDR1 SEHNR and CDR2 FQNEAQ (reference sequence). The receptor's source is a boy aged 10-17 years in good health and CMV-seronegative. Input material: PBMCs. The gene calls are TRBV7-9 and TRBJ2-2; the match to TRBD1 covers 9 bases. This CDR3 reads CAREGGQGNTGELFF. CDR3 nucleotides: TGTGCCAGAGAGGGGGGACAGGGGAACACCGGGGAGCTGTTTTTT.